This TCR beta chain comes out of a study of blood T cell repertoires in COVID-19. The protocol was immunoSEQ multiplex PCR, while the TCRdb copy is restricted to in-frame clones and leaves out a portion. The sample carries about 220,000 clones, about 80% recorded once. The CDR3 has 19 residues. The junction had 20 bases not matched to a gene; V was cut back by 5 bases and J by 4 bases. Germline CDR1 reads SGHVS; CDR2 reads FQNEAQ. The TCR sequence derives from a woman aged 25 to 39 who had recovered from COVID-19. Sequencing was done on a sample of peripheral blood. The J gene is TRBJ2-1, the V gene TRBV7-8; 7 bases align to TRBD1. The CDR3 DNA follows: TGTGCCAGCAGCCTTCCGACAGGGTCGGAAGGGGCCACTTACAATGAGCAGTTCTTC. It specifies CASSLPTGSEGATYNEQFF.